The 25 T cell receptor beta chains reported below all come from one sample, sequenced in a study of shared clonotypes between healthy human individuals. The protocol was immunoSEQ multiplex PCR, while the TCRdb copy is restricted to in-frame clones and leaves out a portion. Here the sample spans 2.3 million or so clones, approximately 95% being singletons. Sequencing was carried out using naive CD4+ T cells from PBMCs. Subset indicated: CD45RA+ positively selected. These receptors were collected from a man aged 18 to 29 in good health. Some clones in this sample may be carry-over from other donors' samples.

The chain carries TRBV18 and TRBJ2-2, with D unresolved. The CDR3 runs to 12 residues. V shed 2 bases and J shed 6 bases, with 4 bases lying between them. Germline-derived CDR1 and CDR2 are KGHSH and LQKENI. The CDR3 DNA follows: TGTGCCAGCTCACCATGGTCCGGGGAGCTGTTTTTT. This gives the protein CASSPWSGELFF.

The CDR3 protein is CASSEQGINEQFF. Here the CDR3 DNA reads TGTGCCAGCAGTGAACAGGGCATCAATGAGCAGTTCTTC. The chain is built from TRBV25-1 and TRBJ2-1; a possible D gene is TRBD1 (5 bases). Per germline, CDR1 MGHDK and CDR2 SYGVNS. The CDR3 is 13 amino acids. V lost 2 bases and J 6 bases, leaving 8 bases between the germline ends.

The chain has TRBV7-9 and TRBJ2-3; 11 bases are shared with TRBD1. This CDR3 spans 14 amino acids. V lost 7 bases and J lost 5; bases outside the gene matches: 5. Germline V lookup: CDR1 SEHNR, CDR2 FQNEAQ (reference sequence). The CDR3 sequence: CASTLGTGGDTQYF. CDR3 coding DNA: TGTGCCAGCACCCTTGGGACAGGGGGAGATACGCAGTATTTT.

J is TRBJ2-7 and V is TRBV7-2; maybe TRBD1 (5 bases). V dropped 0 bases and J dropped 0 bases, with 9 bases sitting between them. CDR1 is SGHTA, CDR2 FQGNSA, per germline. The CDR3 loop spans 15 amino acids. This CDR3 is CASSLAGRLSYEQYF. In DNA, the CDR3 is TGTGCCAGCAGCTTAGCGGGGCGACTCTCCTACGAGCAGTACTTC.

V and J are TRBV2 and TRBJ1-2; D may be TRBD1 (6 bases). V shed 8 bases and J shed 2 bases, with 15 bases lying between them. The germline V gene has CDR1 SNHLY and CDR2 FYNNEI. The length of the CDR3 is 14 residues. The CDR3 spells CASQGPTTNYGYTF. CDR3 in DNA: TGTGCCAGCCAGGGGCCTACAACGAACTATGGCTACACCTTC.

The chain employs TRBV19 and TRBJ2-7, with D possibly called TRBD1 or TRBD2 (5 bases each). The V gene's germline CDR1 is LNHDA and CDR2 SQIVND (reference sequence). Trimming took off 4 bases at V and 4 bases at J, with 11 bases between the two ends. This CDR3 is built from 13 residues. The CDR3 DNA reads TGTGCCAGTAGTACCCCCGGGGCATACGAGCAGTACTTC. Translation: CASSTPGAYEQYF.

The chain couples TRBV19 to TRBJ2-3; D is uncertain. This CDR3 has 14 amino acids. The germline CDR1 and CDR2 sequences are LNHDA and SQIVND (reference sequence). V lost 3 bases and J lost 0, with 7 bases in between. The CDR3 protein is CASSIDGSTDTQYF. Here the CDR3 DNA reads TGTGCCAGTAGTATTGACGGTAGCACAGATACGCAGTATTTT.

The chain joins TRBV9 to TRBJ2-3, with D perhaps matching TRBD2 (6 bases). The CDR3 is 15 residues long. Germline loops: CDR1 SGDLS, CDR2 YYNGEE. Trimming took off 0 bases at V and 3 bases at J, with 11 bases between the two ends. CDR3 loop: CASSVGASATDTQYF. The DNA for the CDR3 is TGTGCCAGCAGCGTAGGGGCTAGCGCAACAGATACGCAGTATTTT.

The table lists this clone with a count of one. The DNA of the CDR3 is TGTGCCAGCAGCTTACGAGGGGCTGACGGGGAGCTGTTTTTT. Amino acids: CASSLRGADGELFF. The chain is built from TRBV7-3 and TRBJ2-2; the D gene could be TRBD1 or TRBD2 (5 bases each). Germline CDR1 reads SGHTA; CDR2 reads FQGTGA. V dropped 2 bases and J dropped 7 bases, with 11 bases sitting between them. The CDR3 loop spans 14 amino acids.

The count of this clone is one. This chain links TRBV30 with TRBJ2-1, with TRBD2 identical over 8 bases. This CDR3 region has 13 residues. In germline, CDR1 is GTSNPN, CDR2 SVGIG (reference sequence). V lost 5 bases and J lost 10; bases outside the gene matches: 10. The CDR3 spells CAWGSGTKWEQFF. The CDR3 bases are TGTGCCTGGGGTAGCGGGACTAAATGGGAGCAGTTCTTC.

This chain links TRBV5-4 with TRBJ2-7; D perhaps matches TRBD2 (6 bases). This CDR3 region has 15 residues. CDR1 is SGHNT and CDR2 is YYREEE in the germline V gene (reference sequence). The V end lost 0 bases, the J end lost 2 bases, and 12 bases lay between the germline ends. CDR3 sequence reads: CASSLGGGATYEQYF. The CDR3 DNA reads TGTGCCAGCAGCTTGGGTGGCGGGGCTACCTACGAGCAGTACTTC.

This clone was detected once. V is TRBV7-2 and J is TRBJ1-2; possibly TRBD1 for D (6 bases). The CDR3 spans 16 residues. Germline assignment: CDR1 SGHTA and CDR2 FQGNSA. Trimming took off 1 base at V and 6 bases at J, with 18 bases between the two ends. The CDR3 sequence: CASSLVDLGGRNGYTF. The CDR3 nucleotides read TGTGCCAGCAGCTTAGTAGATTTGGGGGGGCGAAATGGCTACACCTTC.

This chain joins TRBV9 and TRBJ1-6; the match to TRBD1 covers 8 bases. With 0 bases clipped from V and 7 bases from J, the junction kept 3 bases outside the gene matches. CDR1 and CDR2 from the germline V gene are SGDLS and YYNGEE. There are 15 residues in the CDR3. The CDR3 DNA is TGTGCCAGCAGCGTAGGGAGGACAGGGAATTCACCCCTCCACTTT. This translates into CASSVGRTGNSPLHF.

The chain links TRBV11-2 to TRBJ1-1; D gene unclear. CDR1 and CDR2 (germline): SGHAT, FQNNGV. Between the trimmed V and J ends, which lost 2 bases and 8 bases, there was a span of 9 bases. This CDR3 spans 12 amino acids. CDR3 coding DNA: TGTGCCAGCAGCTTAAGTCAGCTAGAAGCTTTCTTT. It specifies CASSLSQLEAFF.

With respect to this clone: The same CDR3 can be traced to other DNA sequences in this sample. The chain employs TRBV5-1 and TRBJ2-1, with 10 bases aligning to TRBD2. The CDR3 runs to 15 residues. Trimming removed 0 bases from V and 9 bases from J; junction bases left unmatched: 6. Germline loops: CDR1 SGHRS, CDR2 YFSETQ. In DNA form, the CDR3 reads TGCGCCAGCAGCTTGGGGCTAGCGGGAGTATCTGAGCAGTTCTTC. Protein sequence: CASSLGLAGVSEQFF.

The rearrangement uses TRBV5-1 and TRBJ2-3; TRBD2 is a possible D gene (8 bases). Germline V lookup: CDR1 SGHRS, CDR2 YFSETQ. Trimming took 4 bases from V and 4 from J, leaving 16 bases between them. The CDR3 is 15 residues long. The CDR3 spells CASSPREGAADTQYF. CDR3 nucleotide sequence: TGCGCCAGCAGCCCCCGGGAGGGGGCCGCAGATACGCAGTATTTT.

Only a few counts were recorded for this clone. The chain employs TRBV30 and TRBJ1-5; D uncertain. V was trimmed by 4 bases and J by 4 bases, leaving 14 bases between them. Germline V gives CDR1 GTSNPN, CDR2 SVGIG (reference sequence). The CDR3 has 14 residues. The CDR3 here is CAWTSRVRNQPQHF. The CDR3 DNA is TGTGCCTGGACCAGCAGAGTGAGGAATCAGCCCCAGCATTTT. Together with reference TRBV30 and TRBJ1-5, the CDR3 gives the full variable domain: SQTIHQWPATLVQPVGSPLSLECTVEGTSNPNLYWYRQAAGRGLQLLFYSVGIGQISSEVPQNLSASRPQDRQFILSSKKLLLSDSGFYLCAWTSRVRNQPQHFGDGTRLSIL.

The V and J genes are TRBV11-1 and TRBJ2-5; 8 bases match TRBD2. The V gene end was trimmed by 0 bases and the J gene end by 0 bases; junction bases not matched to a gene: 6. This CDR3 has 17 amino acids. Germline loops: CDR1 SGHAT, CDR2 FQDESV (reference sequence). CDR3 in amino acids: CASSLAFGLADQETQYF. CDR3 coding DNA: TGTGCCAGCAGCTTAGCTTTTGGACTAGCAGACCAAGAGACCCAGTACTTC.

This rearrangement joins TRBV5-1 to TRBJ1-4; 10 nucleotides align to TRBD1. The CDR3 totals 17 residues. CDR1 and CDR2 (germline): SGHRS, YFSETQ. V was clipped by 4 bases and J by 7 bases; unmatched bases: 13. The CDR3 loop is CASSLPPGTGVGEKLFF. The CDR3 region has the DNA TGCGCCAGCAGCCTCCCTCCCGGGACAGGGGTTGGTGAAAAACTGTTTTTT. Variable domain in full (rest from reference TRBV5-1 and TRBJ1-4): KAGVTQTPRYLIKTRGQQVTLSCSPISGHRSVSWYQQTPGQGLQFLFEYFSETQRNKGNFPGRFSGRQFSNSRSEMNVSTLELGDSALYLCASSLPPGTGVGEKLFFGSGTQLSVL.

Remarks on this clone: At the DNA level, this CDR3 is encoded by other sequences in the same sample as well. The CDR3 loop is CASSIGGDSNQPQHF. The CDR3 DNA reads TGTGCCAGTAGTATTGGAGGGGATAGCAATCAGCCCCAGCATTTT. The J gene is TRBJ1-5, the V gene TRBV19, with a possible D match to TRBD1 (5 bases). CDR1 is LNHDA, CDR2 SQIVND, per germline (reference sequence). The CDR3 sequence is 15 residues long. Trimming shortened V by 3 bases and J by 0 bases, and 9 bases separated the two germline ends.

Here the CDR3 DNA reads TGTGCCAGCAGCTTAGAAATTCCGGGATACGTAACCAATGAGCAGTTCTTC. It translates to CASSLEIPGYVTNEQFF. The V gene is TRBV7-9, the J gene TRBJ2-1; D might be TRBD2 (5 bases). This CDR3 is 17 amino acids long. Trimming removed 1 base from V and 6 bases from J, with 19 bases in between. Germline CDR1 reads SEHNR; CDR2 reads FQNEAQ (reference sequence).

The chain is built from TRBV6-6 and TRBJ2-7; either TRBD1 or TRBD2 may supply D (6 bases each). CDR1 and CDR2 from the germline V gene are MNHNY and SVGAGI (reference sequence). The ends were cut back, 10 bases at V and 5 bases at J, with 24 bases in the middle. The CDR3 spans 15 residues. The CDR3 sequence is CATLAEGEMRDEQYF. Written as DNA, the CDR3 is TGTGCCACCTTAGCGGAGGGGGAAATGCGCGACGAGCAGTACTTC.

V gene TRBV10-3 combines with J gene TRBJ1-2; a possible D gene is TRBD1 (5 bases). Germline V gene sequence: CDR1 ENHRY, CDR2 SYGVKD. The CDR3 loop spans 12 amino acids. V lost 7 bases to trimming and J lost 7 bases, with 13 bases between them. The CDR3 protein is CAINGGSIGYTF. The CDR3 DNA sequence: TGTGCCATCAACGGGGGATCGATTGGCTACACCTTC.

This chain links TRBV5-1 with TRBJ1-2, with D uncertain. CDR1 SGHRS and CDR2 YFSETQ come from the germline V gene. The CDR3 length is 13 residues. V dropped 4 bases and J dropped 4 bases, with 11 bases sitting between them. CDR3 region: CASSGLMAYGYTF. The CDR3 nucleotides are TGCGCCAGCAGCGGTTTGATGGCCTATGGCTACACCTTC.

In its sample, this clone was seen a few times. J is TRBJ2-7 and V is TRBV5-1; no reliable D call. Trimming left V 5 bases short and J 5 bases short, with 11 bases between. The CDR3 has 12 amino acids. Looked up from germline, CDR1 is SGHRS and CDR2 is YFSETQ. CDR3 sequence: CASRVAPDEQYF. CDR3 coding DNA: TGCGCCAGCAGAGTGGCCCCTGACGAGCAGTACTTC.